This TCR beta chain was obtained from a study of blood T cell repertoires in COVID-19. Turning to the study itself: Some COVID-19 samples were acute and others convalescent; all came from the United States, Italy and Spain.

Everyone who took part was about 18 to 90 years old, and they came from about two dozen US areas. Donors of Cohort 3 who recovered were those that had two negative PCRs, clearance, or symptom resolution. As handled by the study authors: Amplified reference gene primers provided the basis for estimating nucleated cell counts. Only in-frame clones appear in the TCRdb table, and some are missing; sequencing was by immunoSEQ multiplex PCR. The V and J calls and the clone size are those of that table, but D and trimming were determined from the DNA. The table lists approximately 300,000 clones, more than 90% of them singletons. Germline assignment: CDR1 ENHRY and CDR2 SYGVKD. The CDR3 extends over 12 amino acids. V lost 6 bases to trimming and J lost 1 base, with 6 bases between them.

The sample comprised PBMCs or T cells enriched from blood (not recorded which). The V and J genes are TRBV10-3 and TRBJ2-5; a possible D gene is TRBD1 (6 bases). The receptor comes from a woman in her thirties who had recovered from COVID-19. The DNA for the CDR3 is TGTGCCATCAGGGACAGCCAAGAGACCCAGTACTTC. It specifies CAIRDSQETQYF.